The 6 T cell receptor beta chains below come from one sample, sequenced in a study of T cells in Graves' hyperthyroidism and ophthalmopathy. Amplification targeted TCR beta CDR3 regions from RNA transcripts. Researchers ran a first-round RT-PCR on the TCR CDR3 using the HTBI primer set. One entry per CDR3 protein results from TCRdb running MiXCR on the multiplex PCR reads. This sample has fewer than 700,000 distinct CDR3 sequences; 15% to 20% occur once, and the top ten carry 3.8%. Sequenced: blood. Receptors were obtained from a woman under 40 with Graves' hyperthyroidism.

This clonotype was detected ten times or more. In DNA, the CDR3 is TGCAGCGTTGAGGCGGCGGTACACAATGAGCAGTTCTTC. The encoded protein is CSVEAAVHNEQFF. J is TRBJ2-1 and V is TRBV29-1; D call uncertain. Germline-derived CDR1 and CDR2 are SQVTM and ANQGSEA. V lost 3 bases to trimming and J lost 5 bases, with 11 bases between them. The CDR3 runs 13 residues.

This clonotype was recorded many times. The chain carries TRBV28 and TRBJ1-1, with D unclear. The CDR3 is 16 residues long. Germline V lookup: CDR1 MDHEN, CDR2 SYDVKM. Trimming removed 3 bases from V and 1 base from J, with 15 bases in between. The CDR3, as DNA: TGTGCCAGCAGTTTTGCCCCTTATCCCCCGAACACTGAAGCTTTCTTT. Translation: CASSFAPYPPNTEAFF.

This clonotype appeared many times. The chain recombines TRBV20-1 with TRBJ1-5; D not certain. V lost 3 bases, J lost 0 bases, and 6 bases lay in between. Germline-derived CDR1 and CDR2 are DFQATT and SNEGSKA (reference sequence). The CDR3 has 13 amino acids. The CDR3 DNA sequence: TGCAGTGCTAGTGAAATTAGCAATCAGCCCCAGCATTTT. Amino acid sequence: CSASEISNQPQHF.

This clonotype was observed many times. The chain recombines TRBV2 with TRBJ2-1, with 13 bases fitting TRBD2. CDR1 is SNHLY and CDR2 is FYNNEI in the germline V gene. CDR3 length: 16 amino acids. V was pared by 4 bases and J by 9 bases, with 9 bases of the junction left unmatched. DNA for the CDR3: TGTGCCAGCAGTGTAACACCGGGACTAGCGGGACGTGAGCAGTTCTTC. This codes for CASSVTPGLAGREQFF.

V is TRBV20-1 and J is TRBJ2-1; TRBD2 aligns across 9 bases. CDR1 and CDR2 from the germline V gene are DFQATT and SNEGSKA (reference sequence). V lost 0 bases and J lost 3; bases outside the gene matches: 6. This CDR3 is 16 amino acids long. The CDR3 region is CSARDYGGRGYNEQFF. CDR3 DNA: TGCAGTGCTAGAGATTATGGCGGGAGGGGCTACAATGAGCAGTTCTTC.

This clonotype has a handful of counts. The chain combines TRBV7-9 with TRBJ1-6; 8 nucleotides align to TRBD1. In germline, CDR1 is SEHNR, CDR2 FQNEAQ (reference sequence). The junction had 7 bases not matched to a gene; V was cut back by 6 bases and J by 6 bases. CDR3 length: 15 residues. CDR3 amino acids: CASSPAGQGNSPLHF. CDR3 DNA sequence: TGTGCCAGCAGTCCTGCTGGACAGGGTAATTCACCCCTCCACTTT.